These T cell receptor beta chains were read from a single sample in a study of T cell responses to AZD1222 COVID-19 vaccine. Produced via immunoSEQ multiplex PCR; TCRdb's table is partial and in-frame only. The sample lists around 130,000 clones, about 90% occurring once. This specimen was peripheral blood, taken on day 0 of AZD1222 vaccination. The receptors come from an adult in good health. The CDR3 runs from the conserved cysteine through the conserved F or W. The order of the fields is J gene, clone size, CDR3 length, D gene, V gene, CDR3 DNA, CDR3 protein. D genes are given only for firm matches. Size is omitted from some rows. Given values are once, few, many or a class for expanded clones.

TRBJ1-2,.,13,.,TRBV5-4,TGTGCCAGCAGCTTGGCCCTACTAAACGGCTACACCTTC,CASSLALLNGYTF
TRBJ1-5,.,16,TRBD1,TRBV15,TGTGCCACCAGCAGAGATCCGACAGGGATGGGGCAGCCCCAGCATTTT,CATSRDPTGMGQPQHF
TRBJ1-5,.,12,TRBD1,TRBV30,TGTTCAGCGGGACAGTTGGGACAGCCCCAGCATTTT,CSAGQLGQPQHF
TRBJ1-2,.,14,.,TRBV28,TGTGCCAGCAGTTTTCGGACCTCGGGCTATGGCTACACCTTC,CASSFRTSGYGYTF
TRBJ1-2,.,11,.,TRBV2,TGTGCGCCGCGGGTTTCGGACGGCTACACCTTC,CAPRVSDGYTF
TRBJ2-6,.,16,.,TRBV5-1,TGCGCCAGCAGCTTAGGGCAGGTGTCTGGGGCCAACGTCCTGACTTTC,CASSLGQVSGANVLTF
TRBJ2-3,.,16,.,TRBV5-1,TGCGCCAGCAGCTTGGGCGGACAGCCCAACGGAGATACGCAGTATTTT,CASSLGGQPNGDTQYF
TRBJ2-7,.,14,TRBD1,TRBV19,TGTGCCAGTAGTTTTGGACAGGGGTCCTACGAGCAGTACTTC,CASSFGQGSYEQYF
TRBJ2-1,.,10,.,TRBV28,TGTGCCAGCAGCCTCAATGAGCAGTTCTTC,CASSLNEQFF
TRBJ2-1,.,14,TRBD2,TRBV9,TGTGCCAGCAACCTGGGACTAGCGGGCCATGAGCAGTTCTTC,CASNLGLAGHEQFF
TRBJ2-7,once,16,TRBD1,TRBV5-4,TGTGCCAGCAGCCCCCCGCCGGGACAGCACTCCTACGAGCAGTACTTC,CASSPPPGQHSYEQYF
TRBJ1-2,once,15,TRBD1,TRBV15,TGTGCCACCAGCAGGCAGACAGGGACGAACTATGGCTACACCTTC,CATSRQTGTNYGYTF
TRBJ2-7,once,14,TRBD1,TRBV5-1,TGCGCCAGCAGCTCGCGGGGACAGGGCCACGAGCAGTACTTC,CASSSRGQGHEQYF
TRBJ1-6,.,15,.,TRBV6-5,TGTGCCAGCAGTTTCCAGGGCAGGCGGAATTCACCCCTCCACTTT,CASSFQGRRNSPLHF
TRBJ2-7,.,15,.,TRBV4-1,TGCGCCAGCAGCCAAGAGATGGGGGGCTCCTACGAGCAGTACTTC,CASSQEMGGSYEQYF
TRBJ1-1,once,12,.,TRBV28,TGTGCCAGCAGTTTTGGAATCTCTGAAGCTTTCTTT,CASSFGISEAFF
TRBJ2-1,.,14,.,TRBV2,TGTGCCAGCAAAGAGACAGGTTCGTGGAATGAGCAGTTCTTC,CASKETGSWNEQFF
TRBJ2-2,.,16,.,TRBV3-1/TRBV3-2,TGTGCCAGCAGCGTTCATCGGGGGCTGAACACCGGGGAGCTGTTTTTT,CASSVHRGLNTGELFF
TRBJ1-2,.,15,.,TRBV6-5,TGTGCCAGCAGTTACTCGATTTTGGGGGGGTATAGCTACACCTTC,CASSYSILGGYSYTF
TRBJ1-6,.,14,.,TRBV28,TGTGCCAGCAGTCTGACGGATAGTAATTCACCCCTCCACTTT,CASSLTDSNSPLHF
TRBJ1-6,.,14,.,TRBV7-9,TGTGCCAGCAGCCCTGAGGGGGTGGGGTCACCCCTCCACTTT,CASSPEGVGSPLHF
TRBJ2-7,.,13,TRBD1,TRBV28,TGTGCCATCGCGGGACAGGCGGAGTACGAGCAGTACTTC,CAIAGQAEYEQYF
TRBJ1-5,.,13,.,TRBV7-5,TGTGCCAGAAGCCCCATCCAAGATCAGCCCCAGCATTTT,CARSPIQDQPQHF